This TCR beta chain was recovered during a study of blood T cell repertoires in COVID-19. Across the study: T cells, B-cell-depleted T cells, or PBMCs supplied cDNA or gDNA.

Germline-derived CDR1 and CDR2 are SGHTA and FQGTGA. The CDR3 is made up of 13 amino acids. V was clipped by 4 bases and J by 9 bases; unmatched bases: 5. Some clones are missing from TCRdb's copy, which holds only in-frame ones; the method was immunoSEQ multiplex PCR. This table has about 120,000 clones, around 79% appearing once. The sequenced material came from peripheral blood. This chain uses TRBV7-3 with TRBJ2-1; 8 bases line up with TRBD2. The sequence derives from a man between 70 and 80 years old with acute or convalescent COVID-19. The CDR3 loop is CASSWVTSGEQFF. The CDR3 DNA sequence: TGTGCCAGCAGCTGGGTTACTAGCGGTGAGCAGTTCTTC.